Presented here are 31 T cell receptor beta chains from one specimen sequenced in a study of OX40 agonist ivuxolimab in advanced cancers. Here immunoSEQ multiplex PCR was the method, and the copy in TCRdb shows in-frame clones only, minus some. The data contain some 71,000 clones, roughly 89% of them seen just once; the ten biggest clones take up approximately 2.8%. This specimen was CD4+ or CD8+ T cells sorted from blood, taken in a trial of the OX40 agonist ivuxolimab. The source is an adult with an advanced solid tumor such as melanoma, head and neck, liver or kidney cancer.

The rearrangement uses TRBV30 and TRBJ1-5; D perhaps matches TRBD1 (5 bases). Germline V CDR1 and CDR2: GTSNPN, SVGIG (reference sequence). This CDR3 has 17 amino acids. Trimming stripped 0 bases from V and 0 bases from J, with 15 bases between. The chain's CDR3 is CAWSVSGGTYSNQPQHF. CDR3 coding DNA: TGTGCCTGGAGTGTATCGGGAGGGACTTATAGCAATCAGCCCCAGCATTTT.

The CDR3 DNA follows: TGTGCCACCTTTGACAGGGTAAACACTGAAGCTTTCTTT. Its translation: CATFDRVNTEAFF. The chain recombines TRBV6-1 with TRBJ1-1, with 7 bases aligning to TRBD1. Trimming removed 10 bases from V and 2 bases from J; junction bases left unmatched: 7. The germline V gene encodes CDR1 MNHNS and CDR2 SASEGT. This CDR3 contains 13 residues.

This chain links TRBV6-1 with TRBJ1-2; a weak D match, TRBD1 (6 bases). Per germline, CDR1 MNHNS and CDR2 SASEGT. The length of the CDR3 is 15 residues. Trimming took 4 bases from V and 5 from J, leaving 17 bases between them. CDR3 DNA sequence: TGTGCCAGCAGTGTTTCAGGGGCAACGGGGTATGGCTACACCTTC. This encodes CASSVSGATGYGYTF.

The V call is TRBV7-9, the J call TRBJ2-7; weak D call: TRBD1 (5 bases). The germline gives CDR1 SEHNR, CDR2 FQNEAQ (reference sequence). The V gene lost 4 bases and the J gene lost 2 bases, with 12 bases spanning the gap. The CDR3 length is 14 residues. The CDR3 nucleotides are TGTGCCAGCAGCTCCCGACAGAGTACCTACGAGCAGTACTTC. Translation gives CASSSRQSTYEQYF.

The rearrangement uses TRBV5-1 and TRBJ2-6; D is uncertain. V lost 4 bases to trimming and J lost 0 bases, with 11 bases between them. Germline lookup yields CDR1 SGHRS and CDR2 YFSETQ. The CDR3 runs to 16 residues. The CDR3 here is CASSLMGDSGANVLTF. CDR3 in DNA: TGCGCCAGCAGCCTGATGGGTGACTCTGGGGCCAACGTCCTGACTTTC.

As concerns this clone: Other DNA sequences in the same sample also yield this CDR3. This chain joins TRBV18 and TRBJ2-7; weak D call: TRBD1 (5 bases). V lost 6 bases to trimming and J lost 3 bases, with 9 bases between them. The germline V gene encodes CDR1 KGHSH and CDR2 LQKENI. This CDR3 has 12 amino acids. The CDR3 DNA reads as TGTGCCAGCTCCCAGGGAAGCTACGAGCAGTACTTC. Translation gives CASSQGSYEQYF.

This chain joins TRBV7-6 and TRBJ2-7; 9 positions match TRBD1. J was trimmed by 2 bases and V by 1 base; bases with no gene match: 3. The CDR3 contains 15 residues. Germline V gene data show CDR1 as SGHVS and CDR2 as FNYEAQ. The CDR3 here is CASSLGGQGAYEQYF. The CDR3, as DNA: TGTGCCAGCAGCTTAGGGGGACAGGGAGCCTACGAGCAGTACTTC.

The rearrangement uses TRBV5-4 and TRBJ1-2, with 9 bases lining up with TRBD1. The germline V gene has CDR1 SGHNT and CDR2 YYREEE (reference sequence). The length of the CDR3 is 15 residues. Unmatched junction bases numbered 8, after V lost 4 bases and J lost 4 bases. CDR3 nucleotide sequence: TGTGCCAGCAGCACAGGGGGCGAGGGCTTCTATGGCTACACCTTC. Protein sequence: CASSTGGEGFYGYTF.

The genes are TRBV29-1 and TRBJ2-5; 9 nucleotides match TRBD1. The germline V gene has CDR1 SQVTM and CDR2 ANQGSEA. The CDR3 runs 14 residues. The junction had 10 bases not matched to a gene; V was cut back by 6 bases and J by 5 bases. The CDR3 reads CSVSSTGGRETQYF. DNA for the CDR3: TGCAGCGTGTCGTCGACAGGGGGAAGGGAGACCCAGTACTTC.

This rearrangement joins TRBV27 to TRBJ1-5; TRBD1 agrees at 8 bases. V was clipped by 5 bases and J by 7 bases; unmatched bases: 10. The CDR3 extends over 15 amino acids. Per the germline V gene, CDR1 is MNHEY and CDR2 is SMNVEV (reference sequence). CDR3 loop: CASSPGQGLGQPQHF. The DNA of the CDR3 is TGTGCCAGCAGTCCAGGACAGGGATTAGGGCAGCCCCAGCATTTT.

In the case of this clone: A junction boundary mismatches the germline segment, possibly from a read error. This chain joins TRBV29-1 and TRBJ1-5, with a weak D call TRBD1 (5 bases). Germline values: CDR1 SQVTM, CDR2 ANQGSEA. The CDR3 is 13 amino acids. Written as DNA, the CDR3 is TGCAGCGTTAAAGAGGGGCGGAATCAGCCCCAGCATTTT. This sequence encodes CSVKEGRNQPQHF.

V usage is TRBV29-1 and J usage is TRBJ2-3, with D possibly matching TRBD1 (6 bases). Trimming pared 3 bases from V and 5 bases from J, leaving 21 bases between. This CDR3 region has 16 residues. In germline, CDR1 is SQVTM, CDR2 ANQGSEA. In DNA form, the CDR3 reads TGCAGCGTTGAGGGGGAACCGGTGGGGGCTCAAGATACGCAGTATTTT. Translation gives CSVEGEPVGAQDTQYF.

The chain recombines TRBV6-1 with TRBJ1-2; D is unclear. The V gene's germline CDR1 is MNHNS and CDR2 SASEGT. The germline V and J ends were trimmed by 0 bases and 4 bases, with 12 bases remaining between them. This CDR3 contains 15 residues. The CDR3 DNA follows: TGTGCCAGCAGTGAAGCCGCGACACGGACCTATGGCTACACCTTC. It translates to CASSEAATRTYGYTF.

J is TRBJ1-4 and V is TRBV18; 9 nucleotides match TRBD1. CDR3 length equals 14 residues. In germline, CDR1 is KGHSH, CDR2 LQKENI. With V trimmed by 8 bases and J by 8 bases, 9 bases remained unmatched. CDR3 DNA sequence: TGTGCCAGCCACCCCAGGACAGGGGTCGAAAAACTGTTTTTT. This gives the protein CASHPRTGVEKLFF.

The chain uses TRBV7-8 and TRBJ1-5; 8 nucleotides align to TRBD1. Germline CDR1 reads SGHVS; CDR2 reads FQNEAQ. This CDR3 has 15 amino acids. V was pared by 4 bases and J by 6 bases, with 8 bases of the junction left unmatched. CDR3: CASSWDGQGAQPQHF. CDR3 nucleotides: TGTGCCAGCAGCTGGGACGGACAGGGTGCTCAGCCCCAGCATTTT.

The gene calls are TRBV5-8 and TRBJ2-2; D call uncertain. This CDR3 is built from 13 residues. V lost 3 bases to trimming and J lost 7 bases, with 10 bases between them. The V gene's germline CDR1 is SGHTS and CDR2 YDEGEE. The DNA of the CDR3 is TGTGCCAGCAGCTGGCTTTCGGGCGGGGAGCTGTTTTTT. Residues: CASSWLSGGELFF. Filled out from reference TRBV5-8 and TRBJ2-2, the complete variable domain reads EAGVTQSPTHLIKTRGQQATLRCSPISGHTSVYWYQQALGLGLQFLLWYDEGEERNRGNFPPRFSGRQFPNYSSELNVNALELEDSALYLCASSWLSGGELFFGEGSRLTVL.

The chain employs TRBV10-3 and TRBJ2-3, with D perhaps matching TRBD1 (7 bases). Trimming removed 2 bases at V and 2 bases at J, with 11 bases between. CDR3 length: 15 amino acids. The germline gives CDR1 ENHRY, CDR2 SYGVKD. The CDR3 region has the DNA TGTGCCATCAGTGAGGGCAGGGGGGACACAGATACGCAGTATTTT. Protein product: CAISEGRGDTDTQYF.

This clone was detected a few times. The chain couples TRBV4-2 to TRBJ1-1, with a possible D match to TRBD1 (5 bases). Per the germline V gene, CDR1 is LGHNA and CDR2 is YNFKEQ. The CDR3 sequence is 15 residues long. Trimming removed 0 bases from V and 0 bases from J, with 8 bases in between. This CDR3 is CASSQDPRVNTEAFF. The DNA of the CDR3 is TGTGCCAGCAGCCAAGATCCCAGGGTGAACACTGAAGCTTTCTTT.

The genes are TRBV4-2 and TRBJ1-2; perhaps TRBD1 as D (5 bases). CDR3 length: 14 amino acids. Germline lookup yields CDR1 LGHNA and CDR2 YNFKEQ. V was pared by 1 base and J by 8 bases, with 14 bases between. The CDR3 region has the DNA TGTGCCAGCAGCCAAGGAGGGGAAGTAGGGGGCTACACCTTC. Translating it yields CASSQGGEVGGYTF.

The V and J genes are TRBV2 and TRBJ2-1, with D hard to call. The CDR3 totals 11 residues. Germline V gene lookup returns CDR1 SNHLY and CDR2 FYNNEI. V shed 4 bases and J shed 2 bases, with 0 bases lying between them. The CDR3 DNA sequence: TGTGCCAGCAGTGCCTACAATGAGCAGTTCTTC. Amino acid sequence: CASSAYNEQFF.

The chain's CDR3 is CASRDIQGAWHNSPLHF. The CDR3 DNA is TGTGCCAGCAGGGATATACAGGGGGCGTGGCATAATTCACCCCTCCACTTT. The chain links TRBV2 to TRBJ1-6; 9 positions match TRBD1. This CDR3 comprises 17 residues. J gave up 5 bases and V 6 bases, and 11 bases lay outside the gene matches. CDR1 and CDR2 (germline): SNHLY, FYNNEI.

This clone was counted only a few times. This chain uses TRBV7-6 with TRBJ1-5, with unresolved D. The ends were cut back, 4 bases at V and 5 bases at J, with 9 bases in the middle. CDR3 size: 13 residues. Germline V lookup: CDR1 SGHVS, CDR2 FNYEAQ. The CDR3 DNA sequence: TGTGCCAGCAGCTCGGGGAGATATCAGCCCCAGCATTTT. Translation gives CASSSGRYQPQHF.

The chain recombines TRBV7-2 with TRBJ2-7; TRBD1 is a possible D gene (5 bases). Germline loops: CDR1 SGHTA, CDR2 FQGNSA. The CDR3 is 14 residues long. The V and J ends lost 1 base and 2 bases respectively, with 9 bases between them. The CDR3 reads CASSLDGAAYEQYF. CDR3 DNA: TGTGCCAGCAGCTTAGATGGGGCCGCCTACGAGCAGTACTTC.

This clone was seen a single time. The CDR3 DNA sequence: TGTGCCACCAGCAGGGGAGGGGATACCACTGAAGCTTTCTTT. Its translation is CATSRGGDTTEAFF. The chain couples TRBV15 to TRBJ1-1; D is perhaps TRBD1 (5 bases). Germline values: CDR1 LNHNV, CDR2 YYDKDF (reference sequence). This CDR3 has 14 amino acids. Trimming removed 3 bases from V and 4 bases from J, with 12 bases in between.

This clone has a single count. This chain joins TRBV4-1 and TRBJ2-7; TRBD1 aligns across 9 bases. The V and J ends lost 0 bases and 7 bases, in that order; junction bases with no gene match: 7. The V gene's germline CDR1 is MGHRA and CDR2 YSYEKL. The CDR3 loop spans 15 amino acids. CDR3 region: CASSQDGTGSWEQYF. The CDR3 bases are TGCGCCAGCAGCCAAGATGGGACAGGGTCGTGGGAGCAGTACTTC.

This chain connects TRBV6-5 to TRBJ2-7; 9 nucleotides agree with TRBD1. The CDR3 covers 14 residues. After removal of 7 bases from V and 0 bases from J, the junction contained 4 bases not matched to a gene. Germline values: CDR1 MNHEY, CDR2 SVGAGI. The CDR3 nucleotides read TGTGCCAGCACCGGGACAGGGAGCTCCTACGAGCAGTACTTC. This gives the protein CASTGTGSSYEQYF.

This chain uses TRBV27 with TRBJ2-7, with D hard to call. Germline CDR1 MNHEY, CDR2 SMNVEV (reference sequence). The V gene lost 5 bases and the J gene lost 6 bases, with 11 bases spanning the gap. The CDR3 spans 12 residues. DNA for the CDR3: TGTGCCAGCAGTATCCGCCTAGGCGAGCAGTACTTC. Its translation is CASSIRLGEQYF.

The chain uses TRBV20-1 and TRBJ1-1; no clear D gene. Trimming pared 3 bases from V and 8 bases from J, leaving 10 bases between. This CDR3 comprises 11 residues. Germline V gives CDR1 DFQATT, CDR2 SNEGSKA (reference sequence). CDR3 amino acids: CSASWQQEAFF. CDR3 nucleotide sequence: TGCAGTGCTAGCTGGCAGCAAGAAGCTTTCTTT.

The count of this clone is one. The chain joins TRBV2 to TRBJ2-2; D call uncertain. Between the trimmed V and J ends, which lost 6 bases and 6 bases, there was a span of 11 bases. Germline V gives CDR1 SNHLY, CDR2 FYNNEI. This CDR3 spans 13 amino acids. The CDR3 bases are TGTGCCAGCAGGGGGATCCCTCCCGGGGAGCTGTTTTTT. It specifies CASRGIPPGELFF.

This clone was seen more than once but under ten times. This rearrangement joins TRBV9 to TRBJ1-6, with D hard to call. This CDR3 has 16 amino acids. Trimming removed 0 bases from V and 0 bases from J, with 7 bases in between. The germline V gene has CDR1 SGDLS and CDR2 YYNGEE. The CDR3 DNA reads TGTGCCAGCAGCGTAGATGAGAGCTCCTATAATTCACCCCTCCACTTT. It codes for CASSVDESSYNSPLHF.

There are a few counts of this clone. The J gene is TRBJ1-5, the V gene TRBV2; D gene unclear. The germline V gene encodes CDR1 SNHLY and CDR2 FYNNEI. Trimming took 8 bases from V and 6 from J, leaving 17 bases between them. CDR3 length equals 14 residues. The DNA for the CDR3 is TGTGCCAGCTCAGATTTATTGGTCAGTCAGCCCCAGCATTTT. Its translation: CASSDLLVSQPQHF.